This T cell receptor beta chain was found in a study of beta chain features in type 1 diabetes. Regarding the study as a whole: For Type 1 diabetes patients, all four CD4+ subsets carried TCRB CDR3s that were moderately but significantly shorter.

TCRB transcripts that were expressed got sequenced, as all of the isolated RNA had been reverse transcribed. Assay: immunoSEQ multiplex PCR; the TCRdb copy retains only in-frame clones and omits some. The table shows 95,000 to 150,000 clones, with 15% to 20% occurring only once. For this clone: No antigen is known for it.

This CDR3 is 16 amino acids long. Losses at the gene ends were 4 bases for V and 2 bases for J; bases not matched to a gene: 13. Per germline, CDR1 SQVTM and CDR2 ANQGSEA. V usage is TRBV29-1 and J usage is TRBJ2-5, with TRBD1 matching over 7 bases. This receptor was taken from a young man with type 1 diabetes. What was sequenced was central memory CD4+ T cells from blood. The CDR3 region has the DNA TGCAGCGTTGCGTACTCGAGGACAGGTTCTCAAGAGACCCAGTACTTC. Translating it yields CSVAYSRTGSQETQYF.